Below, 3 T cell receptor beta chains from the same sample are listed, as sequenced in a study of quantifying T cell responses using KT2 cells. Looking at the study overall: cDNA was made from DNase-treated RNA using alpha and beta constant primers.

The cDNA 3' end received a ligated oligonucleotide with a UMI. First-round PCR used four to five cycles and beta primers RC1.1 and RC1.2 covering TRBC1 and TRBC2. MiXCR, applied by TCRdb to the UMI-ligation and nested PCR reads, yields one record per CDR3 protein. The repertoire consists of 40,000 to 55,000 distinct CDR3 sequences, with roughly 11% occurring once and the leading ten covering about 10%. The sequencing sample was made of PBMCs spiked with cells of the T cell clone KT2. The receptors here all came from a human donor.

This rearrangement joins TRBV4-1 to TRBJ2-6; D not resolved. Germline values: CDR1 MGHRA, CDR2 YSYEKL. This CDR3 has 15 residues. Trimming removed 1 base at V and 0 bases at J, with 4 bases between. The DNA for the CDR3 is TGCGCCAGCAGCCAAGTAGTCTCTGGGGCCAACGTCCTGACTTTC. It translates to CASSQVVSGANVLTF.

The gene calls are TRBV30 and TRBJ2-3, with 9 positions matching TRBD2. The CDR3 spans 17 residues. Trimming took 0 bases from V and 3 from J; bases not matched to a gene: 10. CDR1 and CDR2 from the germline V gene are GTSNPN and SVGIG (reference sequence). DNA for the CDR3: TGTGCCTGGAGTGTACCGGCTAGCGGGATTGTAACAGATACGCAGTATTTT. Protein sequence: CAWSVPASGIVTDTQYF. Together with reference TRBV30 and TRBJ2-3, the CDR3 gives the full variable domain: SQTIHQWPATLVQPVGSPLSLECTVEGTSNPNLYWYRQAAGRGLQLLFYSVGIGQISSEVPQNLSASRPQDRQFILSSKKLLLSDSGFYLCAWSVPASGIVTDTQYFGPGTRLTVL.

V usage is TRBV20-1 and J usage is TRBJ2-5; 7 bases match TRBD1. The CDR3 spans 12 residues. The germline V gene has CDR1 DFQATT and CDR2 SNEGSKA (reference sequence). The trim removed 6 bases at V and 2 bases at J, leaving 3 bases unmatched. The CDR3 nucleotides read TGCAGTGCAAAACAGGGGCAAGAGACCCAGTACTTC. Translation: CSAKQGQETQYF.